A single T cell receptor (beta chain) is shown here with its context. Its antigen is not yet known. Base qualities are not recorded, but no much larger clone differs from it by a single base. These data come from a study of blood T cell repertoires in COVID-19 (dated by TCRdb to about 2020). The study in broad terms: Samples covering the acute and convalescent phases of COVID-19 were provided by collaborators in the United States, Italy and Spain. The prospective study material was composed of cDNA or gDNA derived from T cells, B-cell-depleted T cells, or PBMCs. The dataset comprised deeply sampled blood TCRbeta repertoires from subjects exposed to, actively infected with, or recovered from COVID-19. The repertoires were made available in a free public database intended to serve as a resource for research on the immune response to SARS-CoV-2. The samples were drawn from two sources: the first 160 participants of the ongoing ImmuneRACE study, and 1,000 to 1,500 subjects contributed by 6 global collaborators. The sample metadata nearly always contained a de-identified subject ID, COVID-19 status, age in years and sex. HLA class I and class II types, where available, came from metadata supplied by the sample provider rather than from assay-based typing. Summary of the overall study and its limitations: The quantity of clinical and demographic metadata differed by source and by participant and was supplied without curation.

The immunoSEQ Assay, a bias-controlled multiplex PCR, was used to amplify TCRbeta CDR3 regions from genomic DNA. As for the original processing: Within the assay, amplification of reference gene primers was used to estimate how many nucleated cells each sample contained. To quantify the absolute abundance of each unique TCRbeta CDR3 rearrangement, sequence reads were collapsed and filtered. For each sample, productive Simpson clonality was calculated by taking the square root of Simpson's diversity index across productive rearrangements. Here the immuneACCESS table is served through TCRdb, limited to in-frame sequences with V and J called. Missing clones are a known gap in these copies; in checked studies unresolved V genes cover under half, and the rest lacks a known reason. V and J calls and clone size follow that table, whereas D and trimming were derived from the DNA. The sample table lists about 190,000 clones, around 82% of them with a count of one. The leading ten clones occupy less than 5.5% of the sample.

CDR1 is given as SGHVS and CDR2 as FQNEAQ, both from the germline V gene. V loses 2 bases of germline sequence and J loses 3 bases, and the interval between the two ends is 13 bases. The CDR3 measures 15 amino acids from cysteine to phenylalanine. Only the CDR3 part of the read is kept: 45 bases, read in frame from the first base. Participants in the prospective study were enrolled through a virtual design, were aged roughly 18 to 100 years, and lived in 24 United States geographic areas. Cohort assignment in the prospective study relied on participant-reported clinical history from a screening survey and a study questionnaire. Each participant in the prospective study had whole blood, serum and a nasopharyngeal or oropharyngeal swab collected by mobile phlebotomists. Participants in the prospective study had the option to provide additional blood draws and questionnaires over an approximately 2-month period. Before DNA extraction, blood samples from the prospective study were shipped at room temperature or frozen.

Rearrangement joined TRBV7-8 to TRBJ1-2; TRBD1 is perhaps the D gene, given 6 matching bases. This TCR was sampled from an older woman with acute COVID-19. Input material: PBMCs or T cells enriched from blood (not recorded which). The CDR3 protein sequence reads: CASSLLRGAYYGYTF. The bases are TGTGCCAGCAGCTTATTGCGGGGGGCTTACTATGGCTACACCTTC.